The sample holds a few counts of the clone carrying this T cell receptor beta chain. The data stem from a study of cytotoxic CD8 clonotypes in ibrutinib-treated CLL. Across the whole study: Patients: roughly ten relapsed/refractory, more than 14 treatment-naive, 17 IGHV unmutated.

Sequencing used immunoSEQ multiplex PCR; TCRdb keeps in-frame clones, though not all of them. The sample consists of more than 200,000 clones, 65% to 80% of them appearing once. Germline CDR1 reads MNHEY; CDR2 reads SVGAGI. V was shortened by 2 bases and J by 6 bases, with 10 bases between the two germline ends. The CDR3 sequence is 13 residues long. This receptor was taken from a human donor with chronic lymphocytic leukemia. Material: PBMCs, obtained after 12 months of ibrutinib treatment. This sequence joins TRBV6-5 and TRBJ1-2, with D maybe TRBD1 (6 bases). The CDR3 nucleotides are TGTGCCAGCAGTTACGGGGGGGCGCATGGCTACACCTTC. This translates into CASSYGGAHGYTF.